The present entry profiles one T cell receptor (beta chain) with its context. Its antigen is not identified. This specimen belongs to a study of T cells after yellow fever vaccination. For the study at large: It was SMART-Seq v4 Ultra Low Input that prepared the fractions with low cell numbers. Study-wide results and limits: Most clones from primary vaccination were detected again post-booster (around 96% CD4, more than 85% CD8). Though it reached lower strength, the secondary response hit its peak faster, day 5 versus 15. The CD4 compartment and the CD8 compartment contained a small share of clonotypes in common.

V was shortened by 1 base and J by 2 bases, with 12 bases between the two germline ends. The CDR3 loop spans 15 amino acids. Germline CDR1 reads SGDLS; CDR2 reads YYNGEE. TCRdb ran MiXCR on the 5' RACE reads and lists one entry per CDR3 protein. The sample has 300,000 to 400,000 distinct CDR3 sequences, about 12% seen once. The rearrangement uses TRBV9 and TRBJ2-5; D is uncertain. The source of this sequence is a man younger than 35 who received the YFV17D yellow fever vaccine. Sample: CD4+ T cells sorted from PBMCs, taken 15 days after the yellow fever booster vaccination. In DNA, the CDR3 is TGTGCCAGCAGCGTAACCCCCCGCGGTCAAGAGACCCAGTACTTC. It codes for CASSVTPRGQETQYF.